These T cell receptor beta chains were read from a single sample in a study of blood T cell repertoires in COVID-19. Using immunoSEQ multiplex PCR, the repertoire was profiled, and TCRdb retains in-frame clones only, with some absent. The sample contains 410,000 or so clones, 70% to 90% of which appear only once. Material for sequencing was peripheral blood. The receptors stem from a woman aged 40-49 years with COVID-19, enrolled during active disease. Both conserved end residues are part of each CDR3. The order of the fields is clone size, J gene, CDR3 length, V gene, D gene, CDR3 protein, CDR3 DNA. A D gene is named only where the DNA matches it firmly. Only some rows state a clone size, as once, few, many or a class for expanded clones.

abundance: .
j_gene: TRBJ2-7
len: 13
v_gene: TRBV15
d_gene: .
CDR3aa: CATSGGNIREQYF
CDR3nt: TGTGCCACCAGCGGCGGGAATATCCGAGAGCAGTACTTC

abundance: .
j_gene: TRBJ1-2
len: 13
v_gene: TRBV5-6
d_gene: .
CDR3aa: CASSSYNRQGYTF
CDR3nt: TGTGCCAGCAGCTCTTACAACCGACAAGGCTACACCTTC

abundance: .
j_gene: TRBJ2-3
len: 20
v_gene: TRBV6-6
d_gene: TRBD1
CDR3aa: CASSRPDVGRQGVGVHTQYF
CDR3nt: TGTGCCAGCAGCCGACCAGACGTAGGGAGACAGGGGGTAGGTGTCCATACGCAGTATTTT

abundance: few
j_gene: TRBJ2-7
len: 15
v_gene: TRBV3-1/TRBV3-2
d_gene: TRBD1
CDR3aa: CASSLTGTGSSEQYF
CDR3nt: TGTGCCAGCAGCCTTACCGGGACAGGGAGTTCCGAGCAGTACTTC

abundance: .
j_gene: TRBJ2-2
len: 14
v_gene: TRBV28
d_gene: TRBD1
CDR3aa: CASYRQGATGELFF
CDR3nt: TGTGCCAGCTACCGACAGGGCGCCACCGGGGAGCTGTTTTTT

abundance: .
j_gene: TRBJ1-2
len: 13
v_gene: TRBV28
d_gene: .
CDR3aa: CASRESGRAGYTF
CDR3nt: TGTGCCAGCAGAGAGTCAGGGCGCGCTGGCTACACCTTC

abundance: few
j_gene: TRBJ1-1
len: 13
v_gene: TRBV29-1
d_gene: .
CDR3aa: CSVDGGRYTEAFF
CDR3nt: TGCAGCGTTGATGGGGGGAGGTACACTGAAGCTTTCTTT

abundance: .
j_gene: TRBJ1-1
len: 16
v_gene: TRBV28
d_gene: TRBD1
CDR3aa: CASSFSRGRLDTEAFF
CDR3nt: TGTGCCAGCAGTTTTAGCAGGGGGCGTCTGGACACTGAAGCTTTCTTT

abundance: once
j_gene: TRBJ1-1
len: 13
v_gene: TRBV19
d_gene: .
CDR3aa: CASSIGGWTEAFF
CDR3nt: TGTGCCAGTAGTATCGGGGGGTGGACTGAAGCTTTCTTT

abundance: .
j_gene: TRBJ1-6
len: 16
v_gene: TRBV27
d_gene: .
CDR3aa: CASSGHRSSYNSPLHF
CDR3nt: TGTGCCAGCAGTGGGCACCGCAGCTCCTATAATTCACCCCTCCACTTT

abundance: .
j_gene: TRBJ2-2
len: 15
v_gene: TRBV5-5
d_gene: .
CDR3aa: CASSFQGDYTGELFF
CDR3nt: TGTGCCAGCAGCTTTCAGGGGGACTACACCGGGGAGCTGTTTTTT

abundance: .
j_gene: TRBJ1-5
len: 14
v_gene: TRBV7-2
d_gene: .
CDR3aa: CASSPDGINQPQHF
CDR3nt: TGTGCCAGCAGTCCCGACGGGATCAATCAGCCCCAGCATTTT

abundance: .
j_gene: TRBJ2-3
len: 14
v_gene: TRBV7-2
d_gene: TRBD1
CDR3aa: CASSSGTGGDTQYF
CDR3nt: TGTGCCAGCAGCTCTGGGACAGGCGGAGATACGCAGTATTTT

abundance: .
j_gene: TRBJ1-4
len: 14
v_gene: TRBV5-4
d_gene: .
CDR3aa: CASSLELGNEKLFF
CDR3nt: TGTGCCAGCAGCTTGGAGCTCGGTAATGAAAAACTGTTTTTT

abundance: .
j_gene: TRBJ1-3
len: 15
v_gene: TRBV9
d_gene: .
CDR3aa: CASNQLGFSGNTIYF
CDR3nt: TGTGCCAGCAACCAGCTGGGCTTCTCTGGAAACACCATATATTTT

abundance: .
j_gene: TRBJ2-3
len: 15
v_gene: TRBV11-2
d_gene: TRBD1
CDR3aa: CASSSRDRLTDTQYF
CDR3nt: TGTGCCAGCAGCTCCCGGGACAGACTCACAGATACGCAGTATTTT

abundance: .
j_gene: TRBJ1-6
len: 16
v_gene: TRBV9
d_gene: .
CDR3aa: CASSATGAPGDSPLHF
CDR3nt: TGTGCCAGCAGCGCCACCGGAGCCCCGGGGGATTCACCCCTCCACTTT

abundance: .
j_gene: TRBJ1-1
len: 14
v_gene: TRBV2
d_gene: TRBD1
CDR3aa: CASSEAAATGEAFF
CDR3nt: TGTGCCAGCAGTGAAGCTGCCGCGACAGGGGAAGCTTTCTTT

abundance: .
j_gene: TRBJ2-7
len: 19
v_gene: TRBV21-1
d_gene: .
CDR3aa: CASSKVKELAGDLSYEQYF
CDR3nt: TGTGCCAGCAGCAAAGTAAAAGAACTAGCGGGGGACCTATCCTACGAGCAGTACTTC

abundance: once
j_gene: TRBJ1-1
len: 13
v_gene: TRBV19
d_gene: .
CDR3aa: CASRTTGDTEAFF
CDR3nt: TGTGCCAGTAGGACGACAGGAGACACTGAAGCTTTCTTT

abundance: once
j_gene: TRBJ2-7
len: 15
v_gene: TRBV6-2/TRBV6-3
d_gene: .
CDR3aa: CASSYGEAFAYEQYF
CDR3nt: TGTGCCAGCAGTTACGGAGAGGCGTTTGCCTACGAGCAGTACTTC

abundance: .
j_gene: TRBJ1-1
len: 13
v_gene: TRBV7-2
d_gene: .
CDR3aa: CASGGGVNTEAFF
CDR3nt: TGTGCCAGCGGGGGAGGGGTTAACACTGAAGCTTTCTTT

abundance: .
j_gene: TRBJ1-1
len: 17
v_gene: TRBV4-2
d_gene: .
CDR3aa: CASSQVAGGDLNTEAFF
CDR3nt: TGTGCCAGCAGCCAGGTTGCGGGGGGCGACTTGAACACTGAAGCTTTCTTT

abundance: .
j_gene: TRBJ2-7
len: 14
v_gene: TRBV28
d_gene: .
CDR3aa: CASLEGTRLYEQYF
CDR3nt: TGTGCCAGCCTAGAGGGTACCAGGCTCTACGAGCAGTACTTC

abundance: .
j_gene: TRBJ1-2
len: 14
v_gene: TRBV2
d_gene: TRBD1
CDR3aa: CARGGAGGLRGYTF
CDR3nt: TGTGCCCGCGGAGGGGCAGGGGGTCTACGCGGCTACACCTTC

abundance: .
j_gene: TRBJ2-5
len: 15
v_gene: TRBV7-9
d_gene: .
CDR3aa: CASSRGDWDAETQYF
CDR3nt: TGTGCCAGCAGCCGAGGGGACTGGGATGCGGAGACCCAGTACTTC

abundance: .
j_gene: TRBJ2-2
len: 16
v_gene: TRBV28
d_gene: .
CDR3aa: CASSLWGQGKAGELFF
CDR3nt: TGTGCCAGCAGTTTATGGGGGCAGGGGAAAGCCGGGGAGCTGTTTTTT

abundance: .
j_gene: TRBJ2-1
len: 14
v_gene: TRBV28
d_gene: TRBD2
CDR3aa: CASTGGLDNNEQFF
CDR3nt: TGTGCCAGCACGGGGGGGCTGGATAACAATGAGCAGTTCTTC

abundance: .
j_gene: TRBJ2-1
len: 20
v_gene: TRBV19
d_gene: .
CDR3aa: CASSMRIAEIFPSLTNEQFF
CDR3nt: TGTGCCAGTAGTATGAGAATAGCGGAGATATTCCCATCCCTGACTAATGAGCAGTTCTTC